This TCR beta chain was recovered during a study of blood T cell repertoires in COVID-19. Turning to the study itself: Sites in the United States, Italy and Spain provided acute and convalescent COVID-19 samples. From T cells, B-cell-depleted T cells, or PBMCs came the material, which was cDNA or gDNA.

Methods used by the authors: Researchers report that nucleated cell counts were estimated from reference gene primer amplification. Sequencing was performed with immunoSEQ multiplex PCR; in TCRdb, only in-frame clones are kept and a portion is missing. Clone size and V and J calls were adopted from that table, with D and trimming inferred from the DNA. Of 150,000 to 200,000 clones detected, more than 75% appear once; the ten largest clones hold more than 3%. CDR1 is SGHTA and CDR2 is FQGNSA in the germline V gene. This CDR3 spans 13 amino acids. The ends lost 4 bases at V and 5 bases at J; junction bases unmatched: 3.

The chain has TRBV7-2 and TRBJ1-1; 8 bases are a match to TRBD1. The receptor's source is a man aged 70-80 years with acute or convalescent COVID-19. The sample consisted of peripheral blood. The CDR3 region is CASSSDRETEAFF. CDR3 coding DNA: TGTGCCAGCAGCTCGGACAGGGAAACTGAAGCTTTCTTT.